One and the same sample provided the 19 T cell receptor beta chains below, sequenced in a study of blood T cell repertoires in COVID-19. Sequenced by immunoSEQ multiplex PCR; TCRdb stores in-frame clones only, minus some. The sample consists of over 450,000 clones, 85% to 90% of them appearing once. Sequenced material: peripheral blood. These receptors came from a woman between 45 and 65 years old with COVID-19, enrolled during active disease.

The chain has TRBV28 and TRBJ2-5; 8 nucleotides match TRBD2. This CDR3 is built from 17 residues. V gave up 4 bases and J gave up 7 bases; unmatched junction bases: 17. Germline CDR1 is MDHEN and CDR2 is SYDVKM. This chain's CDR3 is CASSSSTTSGAPRTQYF. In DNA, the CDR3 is TGTGCCAGCAGTTCTTCTACCACTAGCGGCGCACCGCGGACCCAGTACTTC.

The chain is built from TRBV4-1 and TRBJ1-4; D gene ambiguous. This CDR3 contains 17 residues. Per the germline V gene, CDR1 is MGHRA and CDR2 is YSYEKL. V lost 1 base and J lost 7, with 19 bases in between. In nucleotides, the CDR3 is TGCGCCAGCAGCCAAGGCAGGTTCTCTACGACGCCTGAAAAACTGTTTTTT. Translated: CASSQGRFSTTPEKLFF.

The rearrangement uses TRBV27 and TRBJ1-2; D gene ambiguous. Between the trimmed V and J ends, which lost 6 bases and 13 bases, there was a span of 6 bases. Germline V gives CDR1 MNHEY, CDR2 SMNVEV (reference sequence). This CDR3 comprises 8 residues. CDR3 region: CASSPRTF. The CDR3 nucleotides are TGTGCCAGCAGCCCCCGCACCTTC.

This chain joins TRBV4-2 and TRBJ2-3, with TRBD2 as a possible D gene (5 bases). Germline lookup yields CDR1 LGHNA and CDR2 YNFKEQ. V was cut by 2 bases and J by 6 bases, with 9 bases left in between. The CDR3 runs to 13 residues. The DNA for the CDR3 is TGTGCCAGCAGCCAAAGGGAGAGGGATACGCAGTATTTT. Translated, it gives CASSQRERDTQYF.

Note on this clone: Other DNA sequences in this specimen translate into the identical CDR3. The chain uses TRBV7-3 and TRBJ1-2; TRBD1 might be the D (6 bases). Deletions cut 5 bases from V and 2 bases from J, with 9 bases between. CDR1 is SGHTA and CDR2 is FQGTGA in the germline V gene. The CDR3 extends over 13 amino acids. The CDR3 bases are TGTGCCAGCAGCCCGACAGGCAACTATGGCTACACCTTC. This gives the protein CASSPTGNYGYTF.

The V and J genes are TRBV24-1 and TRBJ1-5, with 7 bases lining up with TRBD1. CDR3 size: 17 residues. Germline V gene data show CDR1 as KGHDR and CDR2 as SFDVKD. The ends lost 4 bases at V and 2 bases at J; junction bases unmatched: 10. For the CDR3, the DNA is TGTGCCACCAGTGACCCTGGACAGGATTATGGCAATCAGCCCCAGCATTTT. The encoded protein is CATSDPGQDYGNQPQHF.

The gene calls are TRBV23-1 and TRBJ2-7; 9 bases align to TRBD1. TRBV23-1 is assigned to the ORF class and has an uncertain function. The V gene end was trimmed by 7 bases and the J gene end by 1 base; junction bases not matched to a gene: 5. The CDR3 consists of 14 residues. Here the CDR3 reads CASIPGQGSYEQYF. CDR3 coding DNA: TGCGCCAGCATCCCGGGACAGGGATCCTACGAGCAGTACTTC.

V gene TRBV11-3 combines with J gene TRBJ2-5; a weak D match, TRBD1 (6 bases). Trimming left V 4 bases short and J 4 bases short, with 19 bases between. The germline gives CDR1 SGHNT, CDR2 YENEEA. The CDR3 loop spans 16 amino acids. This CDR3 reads CASSWGRREMPETQYF. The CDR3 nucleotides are TGTGCCAGCAGCTGGGGGCGCAGAGAGATGCCAGAGACCCAGTACTTC. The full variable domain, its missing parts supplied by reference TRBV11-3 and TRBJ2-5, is EAGVVQSPRYKIIEKKQPVAFWCNPISGHNTLYWYLQNLGQGPELLIRYENEEAVDDSQLPKDRFSAERLKGVDSTLKIQPAELGDSAVYLCASSWGRREMPETQYFGPGTRLLVL.

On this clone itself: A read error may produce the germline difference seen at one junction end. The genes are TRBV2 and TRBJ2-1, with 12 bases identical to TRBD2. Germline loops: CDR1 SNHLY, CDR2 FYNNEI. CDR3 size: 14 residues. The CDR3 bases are TGTGCCAGCAGACTTAGGACTAGCGGGACTAAAGGGGTCTTC. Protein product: CASRLRTSGTKGVF.

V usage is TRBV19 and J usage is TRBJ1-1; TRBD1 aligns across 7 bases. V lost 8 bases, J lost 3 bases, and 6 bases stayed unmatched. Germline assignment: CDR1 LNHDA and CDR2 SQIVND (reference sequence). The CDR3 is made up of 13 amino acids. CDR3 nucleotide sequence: TGTGCCAGTGGGCCCGACAGGGACACTGAAGCTTTCTTT. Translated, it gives CASGPDRDTEAFF.

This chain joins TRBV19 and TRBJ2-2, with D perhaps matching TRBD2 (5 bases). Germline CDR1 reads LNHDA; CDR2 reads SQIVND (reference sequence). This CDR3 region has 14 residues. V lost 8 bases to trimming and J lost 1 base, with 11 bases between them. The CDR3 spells CASCRTQNTGELFF. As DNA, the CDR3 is TGTGCCAGTTGTAGGACTCAGAACACCGGGGAGCTGTTTTTT.

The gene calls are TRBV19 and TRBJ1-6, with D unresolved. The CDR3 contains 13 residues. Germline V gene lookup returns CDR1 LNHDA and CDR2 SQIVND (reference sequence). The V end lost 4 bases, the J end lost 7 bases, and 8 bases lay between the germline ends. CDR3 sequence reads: CASSTFGNSPLHF. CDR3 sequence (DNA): TGTGCCAGTAGTACCTTCGGGAATTCACCCCTCCACTTT.

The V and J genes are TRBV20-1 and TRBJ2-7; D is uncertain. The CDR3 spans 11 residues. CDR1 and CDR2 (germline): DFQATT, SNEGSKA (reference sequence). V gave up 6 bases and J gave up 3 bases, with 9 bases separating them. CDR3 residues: CSAGLNYEQYF. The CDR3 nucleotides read TGCAGTGCCGGTCTGAACTACGAGCAGTACTTC.

The CDR3 DNA follows: TGTGCCAGCAGTTACGGACAGGGGAGTCCAGATACGCAGTATTTT. Encoded protein: CASSYGQGSPDTQYF. The V and J genes are TRBV6-5 and TRBJ2-3; 9 bases are a match to TRBD1. V shed 2 bases and J 4 bases; nucleotides not matched to a gene: 4. CDR1 is MNHEY and CDR2 is SVGAGI in the germline V gene. The CDR3 contains 15 residues.

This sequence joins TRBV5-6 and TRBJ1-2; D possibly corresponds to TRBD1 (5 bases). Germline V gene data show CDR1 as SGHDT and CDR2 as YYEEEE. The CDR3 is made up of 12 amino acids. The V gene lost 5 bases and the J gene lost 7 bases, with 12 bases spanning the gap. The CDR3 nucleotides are TGTGCCAGCAGTTCCCAGGGCAGTGGCTACACCTTC. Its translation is CASSSQGSGYTF.

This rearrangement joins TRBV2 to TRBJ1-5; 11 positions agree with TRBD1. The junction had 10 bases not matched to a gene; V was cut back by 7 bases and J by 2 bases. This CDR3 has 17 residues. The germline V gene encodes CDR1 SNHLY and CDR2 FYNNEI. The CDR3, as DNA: TGTGCCAGCACCGTCCCGGGACAGGGGGGGGGCAATCAGCCCCAGCATTTT. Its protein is CASTVPGQGGGNQPQHF. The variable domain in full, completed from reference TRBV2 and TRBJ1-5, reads EPEVTQTPSHQVTQMGQEVILRCVPISNHLYFYWYRQILGQKVEFLVSFYNNEISEKSEIFDDQFSVERPDGSNFTLKIRSTKLEDSAMYFCASTVPGQGGGNQPQHFGDGTRLSIL.

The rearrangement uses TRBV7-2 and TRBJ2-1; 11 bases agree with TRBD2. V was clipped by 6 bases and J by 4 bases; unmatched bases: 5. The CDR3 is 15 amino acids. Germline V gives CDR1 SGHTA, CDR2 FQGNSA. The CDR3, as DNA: TGTGCCAGCAGTCTAGCGGGGGGTACTTACAATGAGCAGTTCTTC. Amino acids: CASSLAGGTYNEQFF.

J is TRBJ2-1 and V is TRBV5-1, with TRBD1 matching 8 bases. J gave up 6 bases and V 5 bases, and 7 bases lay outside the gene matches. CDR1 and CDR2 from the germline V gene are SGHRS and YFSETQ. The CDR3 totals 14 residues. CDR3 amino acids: CASSSQGAGNEQFF. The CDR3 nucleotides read TGCGCCAGCAGTTCCCAGGGGGCTGGCAATGAGCAGTTCTTC.

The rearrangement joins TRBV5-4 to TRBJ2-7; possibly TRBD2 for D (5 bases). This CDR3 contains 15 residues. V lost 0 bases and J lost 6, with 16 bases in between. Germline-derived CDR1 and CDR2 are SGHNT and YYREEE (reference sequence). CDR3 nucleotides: TGTGCCAGCAGCTTGGACCCAGCGGCGGCCCTCGAGCAGTACTTC. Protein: CASSLDPAAALEQYF.